Following are 10 T cell receptor beta chains from one sample sequenced in a study of CD8 T cells in Susac syndrome. Random hexamers served to reverse transcribe about 0.5 to 1 ug RNA. TCRdb re-called the immunoSEQ multiplex PCR reads through MiXCR, storing one row per CDR3 protein. The repertoire holds about 150,000 distinct CDR3 sequences, with approximately 96% as singletons. Material: CD4+ T cells from PBMCs. The receptor source for this set is a human donor with Susac syndrome.

This rearrangement joins TRBV29-1 to TRBJ2-2; the D gene is possibly TRBD1 (5 bases). CDR1 SQVTM and CDR2 ANQGSEA come from the germline V gene. V gave up 3 bases and J gave up 4 bases, with 9 bases separating them. The CDR3 length is 13 residues. In DNA form, the CDR3 reads TGCAGCGTTGACCAGGGTGGCACCGGGGAGCTGTTTTTT. It is translated as CSVDQGGTGELFF.

This chain uses TRBV2 with TRBJ2-3, with TRBD2 as a possible D gene (6 bases). CDR1 and CDR2 from the germline V gene are SNHLY and FYNNEI. There are 14 residues in the CDR3. Trimming removed 7 bases at V and 1 base at J, with 12 bases between. Here the CDR3 reads CASTEGLRTDTQYF. CDR3 coding DNA: TGTGCCAGCACTGAGGGACTCCGCACAGATACGCAGTATTTT.

This clonotype was seen once. The chain joins TRBV23-1 to TRBJ2-7, with D perhaps TRBD1 (6 bases). TRBV23-1 is an open reading frame, and its role is uncertain. Trimming took 0 bases from V and 2 from J, leaving 11 bases between them. The CDR3 runs to 15 residues. CDR3 residues: CASSQSTRDTYEQYF. The CDR3 region has the DNA TGCGCCAGCAGTCAATCGACCAGGGACACCTACGAGCAGTACTTC.

V is TRBV15 and J is TRBJ2-1, with 11 bases aligning to TRBD2. Germline-derived CDR1 and CDR2 are LNHNV and YYDKDF (reference sequence). The CDR3 is 17 amino acids. V shed 2 bases, J shed 5 bases, and the junction held 8 bases outside the gene matches. The CDR3 DNA sequence: TGTGCCACCAGCAGATCATCTCGACTAGCGGGGAACAATGAGCAGTTCTTC. Amino acids: CATSRSSRLAGNNEQFF.

The chain recombines TRBV28 with TRBJ1-6; D not certain. V lost 3 bases and J lost 5, with 5 bases in between. The CDR3 totals 13 residues. Per germline, CDR1 MDHEN and CDR2 SYDVKM. CDR3 nucleotides: TGTGCCAGCAGTTTGGTTAATAATTCACCCCTCCACTTT. This translates into CASSLVNNSPLHF.

The rearrangement uses TRBV5-4 and TRBJ1-2; 7 nucleotides line up with TRBD1. Germline trimming cut 4 bases from V and 10 bases from J; bases unmatched to any gene: 4. The CDR3 extends over 11 amino acids. The V gene's germline CDR1 is SGHNT and CDR2 YYREEE (reference sequence). CDR3 loop: CASSPGQDYTF. The CDR3 DNA is TGTGCCAGCAGCCCTGGACAGGACTACACCTTC.

This chain links TRBV25-1 with TRBJ1-6, with 11 bases fitting TRBD1. Per the germline V gene, CDR1 is MGHDK and CDR2 is SYGVNS. Unmatched junction bases numbered 4, after V lost 9 bases and J lost 9 bases. The CDR3 covers 13 residues. Written as DNA, the CDR3 is TGTGCCAGTTACGGACAGGGGGCTTCACCCCTCCACTTT. Amino acids: CASYGQGASPLHF.

The CDR3 region has the DNA TGCAGCGTTGAACTCGACTACGAGCAGTACTTC. Protein sequence: CSVELDYEQYF. The rearrangement links TRBV29-1 to TRBJ2-7; D not certain. Deletions cut 2 bases from V and 3 bases from J, with 5 bases between. The CDR3 loop spans 11 amino acids. Germline V CDR1 and CDR2: SQVTM, ANQGSEA.

The V call is TRBV20-1, the J call TRBJ2-5, with D possibly TRBD1 on 5 matching bases. CDR1 and CDR2 from the germline V gene are DFQATT and SNEGSKA (reference sequence). This CDR3 spans 14 amino acids. With 2 bases removed from V and 4 bases from J, the gap between germline ends came to 14 bases. The CDR3 here is CSARLPGKGETQYF. The CDR3 nucleotides are TGCAGTGCTAGACTCCCAGGGAAGGGAGAGACCCAGTACTTC.

The genes are TRBV6-2 or TRBV6-3 and TRBJ2-1; 12 bases are a match to TRBD2. The ends lost 8 bases at V and 9 bases at J; junction bases unmatched: 8. Germline loops: CDR1 MNHEY, CDR2 SVGEGT. The CDR3 spans 14 residues. CDR3 loop: CASRGLAGWTEQFF. The CDR3 DNA reads TGTGCCAGCCGGGGACTAGCGGGTTGGACTGAGCAGTTCTTC.